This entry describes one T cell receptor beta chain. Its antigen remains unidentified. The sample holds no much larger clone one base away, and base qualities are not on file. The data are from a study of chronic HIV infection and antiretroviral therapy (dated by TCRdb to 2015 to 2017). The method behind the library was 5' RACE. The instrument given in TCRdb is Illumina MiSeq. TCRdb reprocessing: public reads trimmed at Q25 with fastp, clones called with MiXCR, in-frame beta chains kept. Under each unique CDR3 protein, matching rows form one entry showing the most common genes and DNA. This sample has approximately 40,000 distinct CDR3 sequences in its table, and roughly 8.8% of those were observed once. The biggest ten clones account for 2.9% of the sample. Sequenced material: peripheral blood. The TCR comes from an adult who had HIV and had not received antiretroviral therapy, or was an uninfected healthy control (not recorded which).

The nucleotides are TGCAGCGTGTGGAGGGGGGATCCGAACACTGAAGCTTTCTTT. The translation is CSVWRGDPNTEAFF. The V gene is TRBV29-1 and the J gene is TRBJ1-1; TRBD1 is a weak D gene call, 6 bases matching. The CDR3 runs 14 residues from the cysteine to the phenylalanine. Only the CDR3 DNA is retained, 42 bases long and in frame from the first base. The germline V gene encodes CDR1 SQVTM and CDR2 ANQGSEA. The germline ends are 15 bases apart after V is trimmed by 6 bases and J by 1 base.